The source of this T cell receptor beta chain is a study of molecular identifiers for immune sequencing clone quantification (dated 2018 in TCRdb). Context from the whole study: For a replicate experiment, RNA from roughly 20,000 or 100,000 naive CD8 T cells was divided into five aliquots, of which four were sequenced. The study was a methods study using CD8 T cells to benchmark molecular-identifier clustering-based TCR repertoire sequencing (MIDCIRS) and TCR RNA copy counting.

Findings and caveats that apply to the study as a whole: Spiked-in Jurkat TCR RNA equivalent to a single cell was reported to be detectable even among approximately 1 million naive CD8 T cells. When barcode sub-clustering was not used, chimeric consensus sequences inflated TCR diversity, with chimeras reaching as high as 47%. Modeling indicated around 3 TCR RNA copies recovered per cell, compared with around 10 by digital PCR, which implies a capture efficiency of about 27%. In CMV-specific effector cells, over 98% of molecules were held by clones above 20 RNA copies, whereas under 1% of molecules were held by such clones in naive cells. The naive libraries included spiked-in Jurkat TCR RNA (10 copies' worth), and this RNA is not part of the donor repertoire. The sizes of highly expanded clones could end up underestimated when identical TCR molecules share a barcode.

Naive CD8 T cell libraries were made from 20,000 to 1,000,000 sorted cells using 10%, 30% or 50% of purified RNA. On a BD FACSAria II, naive CD8 T cells were FACS-sorted as CD8+CD4-CCR7+CD45RA+ and collected into RLT Plus buffer. To test detection sensitivity, Jurkat RNA equivalent to more than 8 TCR copies was spiked into samples of about 18,000-1,000,000 naive CD8 T cells. CD8 T cells were enriched with RosetteSep CD8+ T Cell Enrichment Cocktail and Ficoll-Paque, followed by ACK red cell lysis. This clonotype has a count of ten or more. Its specific antigen is unknown. Base qualities are missing; no much larger clone stands one base away. The CDR3 runs 15 residues from the cysteine to the phenylalanine. The DNA shown is the 45-base CDR3, in frame from base 1. The germline V and J ends show losses of 4 bases and 3 bases respectively, and no gene match explains 8 bases of the junction. CDR1 and CDR2, looked up from the germline V gene, are SGHTA and FQGNSA.

Libraries were built with PCR. TCRdb shows the sequencer as NextSeq 500. Preparation of bulk TCR libraries followed a previously described approach, with the TCR primers listed in Table S5. Total RNA was purified with the Qiagen AllPrep DNA/RNA kit. Before analysis, reads from multiple sequencing runs of the same library were pooled. Per the authors' processing: Only reads with exact TCR constant sequence were kept, trimmed to 150 nt, and grouped by their 12-nt molecular barcodes. Reads inside each barcode group were sub-clustered using a 15% Levenshtein threshold, and a quality-weighted consensus sequence was constructed for each RNA molecule. Non-functional sequences were removed, as were lower-count sequences one edit away from another. Based on a fit of two negative binomial distributions, barcode sub-clusters having less than 20% of the maximum read count were discarded. TCRdb reworked the public reads: Q25 trimming with fastp, MiXCR clone assembly, productive beta chains retained. Each CDR3 protein gets just one entry, which takes the most common genes and DNA from the rows behind it. TCRdb, not the authors, supplied the V and J calls. Within this sample are approximately 97,000 distinct CDR3 sequences, with roughly 26% of them counted one time only. Together, the top ten hold approximately 0.91% of the sample.

In this chain, TRBV7-2 is recombined with TRBJ2-5, with 7 central nucleotides matching TRBD1. Sequencing was carried out using naive CD8+ T cells from blood, with Jurkat cell RNA spiked in. In the paper's terms, the cell subset or site label means: FACS-sorted CD8+CD4-CCR7+CD45RA+ naive T cells. The sequence was obtained from a human donor in good health. Some libraries in this study had Jurkat cell RNA spiked in. The bases are TGTGCCAGCAGCTCATCGACCGGGACAGAAGAGACCCAGTACTTC. Its protein product is CASSSSTGTEETQYF.